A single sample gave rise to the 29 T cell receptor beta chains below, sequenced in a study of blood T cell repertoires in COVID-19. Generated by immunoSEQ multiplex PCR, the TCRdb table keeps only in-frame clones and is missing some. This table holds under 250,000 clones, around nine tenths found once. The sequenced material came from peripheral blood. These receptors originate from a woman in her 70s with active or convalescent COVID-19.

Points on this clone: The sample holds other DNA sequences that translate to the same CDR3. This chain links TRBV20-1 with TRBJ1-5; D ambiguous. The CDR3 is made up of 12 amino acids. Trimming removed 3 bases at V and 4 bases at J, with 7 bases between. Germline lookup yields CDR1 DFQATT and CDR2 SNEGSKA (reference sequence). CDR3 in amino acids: CSASLSNQPQHF. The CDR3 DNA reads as TGCAGTGCTAGTCTTTCTAATCAGCCCCAGCATTTT.

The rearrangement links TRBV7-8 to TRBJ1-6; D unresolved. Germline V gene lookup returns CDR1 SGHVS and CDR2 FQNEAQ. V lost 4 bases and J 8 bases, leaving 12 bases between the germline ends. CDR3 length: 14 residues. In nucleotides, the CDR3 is TGTGCCAGCAGCTCCACCTCTTCGGATTCACCCCTCCACTTT. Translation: CASSSTSSDSPLHF.

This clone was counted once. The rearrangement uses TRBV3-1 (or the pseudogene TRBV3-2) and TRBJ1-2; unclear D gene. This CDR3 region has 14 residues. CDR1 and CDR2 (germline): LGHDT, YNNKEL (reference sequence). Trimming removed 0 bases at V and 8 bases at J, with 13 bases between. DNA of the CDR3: TGTGCCAGCAGCCAAGACCGGTGGGGAGGGGGCTACACCTTC. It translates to CASSQDRWGGGYTF.

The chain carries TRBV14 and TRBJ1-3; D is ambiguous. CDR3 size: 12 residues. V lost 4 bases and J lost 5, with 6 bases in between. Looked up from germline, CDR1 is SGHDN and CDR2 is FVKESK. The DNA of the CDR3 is TGTGCCAGCAGCCGAGACAGAAACACCATATATTTT. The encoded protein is CASSRDRNTIYF.

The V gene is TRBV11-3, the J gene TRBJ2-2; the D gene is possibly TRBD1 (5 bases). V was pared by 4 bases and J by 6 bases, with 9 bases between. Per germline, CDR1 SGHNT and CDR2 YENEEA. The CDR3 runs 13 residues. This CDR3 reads CASSSQGSGELFF. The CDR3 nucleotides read TGTGCCAGCAGCTCTCAGGGATCCGGGGAGCTGTTTTTT.

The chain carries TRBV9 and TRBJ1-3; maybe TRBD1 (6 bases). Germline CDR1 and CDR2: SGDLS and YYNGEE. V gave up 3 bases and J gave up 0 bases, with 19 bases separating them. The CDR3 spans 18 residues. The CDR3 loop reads CASSAGAAGVISGNTIYF. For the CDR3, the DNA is TGTGCCAGCAGCGCAGGGGCGGCGGGGGTAATCTCTGGAAACACCATATATTTT.

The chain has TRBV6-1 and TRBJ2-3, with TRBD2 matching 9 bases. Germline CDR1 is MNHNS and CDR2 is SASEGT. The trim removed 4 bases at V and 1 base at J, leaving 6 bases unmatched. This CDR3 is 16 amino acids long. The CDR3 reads CASSGAKRGGTDTQYF. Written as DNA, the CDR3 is TGTGCCAGCAGTGGGGCGAAGCGGGGGGGCACAGATACGCAGTATTTT.

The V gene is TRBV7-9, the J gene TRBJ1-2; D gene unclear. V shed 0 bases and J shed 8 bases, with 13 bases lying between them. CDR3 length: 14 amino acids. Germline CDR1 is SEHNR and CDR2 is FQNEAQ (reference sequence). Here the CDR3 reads CASSLARTGVGYTF. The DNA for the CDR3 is TGTGCCAGCAGCTTAGCACGTACGGGAGTCGGCTACACCTTC.

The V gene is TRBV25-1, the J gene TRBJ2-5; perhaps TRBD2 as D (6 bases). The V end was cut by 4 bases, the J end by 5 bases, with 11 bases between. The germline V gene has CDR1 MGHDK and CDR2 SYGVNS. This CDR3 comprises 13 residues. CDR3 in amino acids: CASSGRGRETQYF. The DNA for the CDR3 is TGTGCCAGCAGTGGGAGGGGCCGGGAGACCCAGTACTTC.

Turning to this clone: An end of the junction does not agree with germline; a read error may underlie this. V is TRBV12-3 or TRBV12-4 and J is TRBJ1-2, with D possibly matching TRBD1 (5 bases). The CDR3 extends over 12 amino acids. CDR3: CASSGRVGPRNF. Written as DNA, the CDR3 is TGTGCCAGCAGTGGCAGGGTAGGCCCCAGGAACTTC.

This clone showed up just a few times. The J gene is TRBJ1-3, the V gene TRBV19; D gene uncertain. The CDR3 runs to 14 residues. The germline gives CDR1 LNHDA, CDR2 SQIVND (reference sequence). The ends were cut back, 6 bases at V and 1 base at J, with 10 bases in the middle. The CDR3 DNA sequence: TGTGCCAGTAGAACCACAGCTTCTGGAAACACCATATATTTT. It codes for CASRTTASGNTIYF.

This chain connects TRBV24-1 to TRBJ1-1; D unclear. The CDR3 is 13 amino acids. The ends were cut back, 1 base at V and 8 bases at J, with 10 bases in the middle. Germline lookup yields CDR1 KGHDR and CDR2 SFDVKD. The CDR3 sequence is CATSDFGGREAFF. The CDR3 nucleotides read TGTGCCACCAGTGATTTCGGCGGTCGAGAAGCTTTCTTT.

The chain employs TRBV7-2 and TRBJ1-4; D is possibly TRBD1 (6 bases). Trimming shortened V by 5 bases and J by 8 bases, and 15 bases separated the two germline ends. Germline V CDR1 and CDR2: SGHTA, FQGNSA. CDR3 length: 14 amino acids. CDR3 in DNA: TGTGCCAGCAGCCAGGGGATCTTTGGGGAAAAACTGTTTTTT. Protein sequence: CASSQGIFGEKLFF.

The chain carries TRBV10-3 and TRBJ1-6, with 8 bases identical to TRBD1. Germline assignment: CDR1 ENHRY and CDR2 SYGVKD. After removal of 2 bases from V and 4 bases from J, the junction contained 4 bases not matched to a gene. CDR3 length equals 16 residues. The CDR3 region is CAISEADRGYNSPLHF. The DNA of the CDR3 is TGTGCCATCAGTGAGGCAGACAGGGGATATAATTCACCCCTCCACTTT.

The CDR3 DNA follows: TGCAGCGTTGAAATTTTTAGGACTAGCGGAACCACCACCTACGAGCAGTACTTC. It encodes CSVEIFRTSGTTTYEQYF. This sequence joins TRBV29-1 and TRBJ2-7; the match to TRBD2 covers 10 bases. V was pared by 2 bases and J by 2 bases, with 15 bases of the junction left unmatched. The V gene's germline CDR1 is SQVTM and CDR2 ANQGSEA. The CDR3 has 18 amino acids.

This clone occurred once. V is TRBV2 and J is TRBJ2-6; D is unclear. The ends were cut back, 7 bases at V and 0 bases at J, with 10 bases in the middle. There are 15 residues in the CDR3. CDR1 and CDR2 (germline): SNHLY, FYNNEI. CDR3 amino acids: CASTPQASGANVLTF. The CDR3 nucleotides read TGTGCCAGCACCCCGCAAGCCTCTGGGGCCAACGTCCTGACTTTC.

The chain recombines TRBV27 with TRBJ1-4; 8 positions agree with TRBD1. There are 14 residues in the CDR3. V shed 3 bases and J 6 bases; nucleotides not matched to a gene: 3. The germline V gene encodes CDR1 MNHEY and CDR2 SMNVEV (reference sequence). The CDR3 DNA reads TGTGCCAGCAGTTTCGACAGGGGAGATGAAAAACTGTTTTTT. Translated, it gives CASSFDRGDEKLFF.

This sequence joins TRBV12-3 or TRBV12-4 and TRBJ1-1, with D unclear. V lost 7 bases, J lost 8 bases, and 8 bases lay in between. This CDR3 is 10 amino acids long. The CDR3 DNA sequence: TGTGCCAGCAATTCCCTAGAAGCTTTCTTT. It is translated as CASNSLEAFF.

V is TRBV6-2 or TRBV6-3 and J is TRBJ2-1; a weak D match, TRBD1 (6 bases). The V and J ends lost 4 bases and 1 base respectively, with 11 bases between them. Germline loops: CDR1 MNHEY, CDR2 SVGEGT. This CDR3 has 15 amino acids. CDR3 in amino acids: CASSSGQLSYNEQFF. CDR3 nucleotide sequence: TGTGCCAGCAGTTCTGGACAGTTATCCTACAATGAGCAGTTCTTC.

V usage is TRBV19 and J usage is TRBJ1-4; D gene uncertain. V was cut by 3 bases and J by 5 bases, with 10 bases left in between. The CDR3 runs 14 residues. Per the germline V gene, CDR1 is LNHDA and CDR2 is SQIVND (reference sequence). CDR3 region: CASSMGRGNEKLFF. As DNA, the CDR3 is TGTGCCAGTAGTATGGGCCGGGGAAATGAAAAACTGTTTTTT. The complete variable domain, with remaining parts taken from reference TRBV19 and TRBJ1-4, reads DGGITQSPKYLFRKEGQNVTLSCEQNLNHDAMYWYRQDPGQGLRLIYYSQIVNDFQKGDIAEGYSVSREKKESFPLTVTSAQKNPTAFYLCASSMGRGNEKLFFGSGTQLSVL.

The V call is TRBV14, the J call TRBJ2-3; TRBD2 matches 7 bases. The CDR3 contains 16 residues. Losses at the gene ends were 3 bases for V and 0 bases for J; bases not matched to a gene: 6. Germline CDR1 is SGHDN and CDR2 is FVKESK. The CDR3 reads CASSQALGGSTDTQYF. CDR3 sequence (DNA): TGTGCCAGCAGCCAGGCCCTCGGGGGGAGCACAGATACGCAGTATTTT. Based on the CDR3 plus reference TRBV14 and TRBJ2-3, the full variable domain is EAGVTQFPSHSVIEKGQTVTLRCDPISGHDNLYWYRRVMGKEIKFLLHFVKESKQDESGMPNNRFLAERTGGTYSTLKVQPAELEDSGVYFCASSQALGGSTDTQYFGPGTRLTVL.

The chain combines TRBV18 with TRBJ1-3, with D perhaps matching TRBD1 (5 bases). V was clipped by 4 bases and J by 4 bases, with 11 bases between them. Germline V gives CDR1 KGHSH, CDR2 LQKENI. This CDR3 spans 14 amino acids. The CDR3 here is CASSQGAAGNTIYF. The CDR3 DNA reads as TGTGCCAGCTCACAAGGGGCGGCGGGAAACACCATATATTTT.

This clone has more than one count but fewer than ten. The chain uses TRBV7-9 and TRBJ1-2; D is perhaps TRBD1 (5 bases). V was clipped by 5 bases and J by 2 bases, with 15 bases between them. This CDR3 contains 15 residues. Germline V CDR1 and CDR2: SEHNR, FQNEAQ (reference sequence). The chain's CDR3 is CASSLSTSGNYGYTF. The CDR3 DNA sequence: TGTGCCAGCAGCCTCTCCACTTCAGGGAACTATGGCTACACCTTC.

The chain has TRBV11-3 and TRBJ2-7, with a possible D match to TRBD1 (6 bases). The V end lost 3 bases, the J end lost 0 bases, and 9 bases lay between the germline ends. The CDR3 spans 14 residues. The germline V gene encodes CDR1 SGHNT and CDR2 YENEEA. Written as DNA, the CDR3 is TGTGCCAGCAGCTTTAGGGGGAGCTCCTACGAGCAGTACTTC. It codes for CASSFRGSSYEQYF.

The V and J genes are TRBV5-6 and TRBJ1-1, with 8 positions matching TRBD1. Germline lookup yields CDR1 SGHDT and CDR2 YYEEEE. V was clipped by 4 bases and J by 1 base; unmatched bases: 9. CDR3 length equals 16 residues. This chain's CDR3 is CASSESGTGRNTEAFF. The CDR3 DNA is TGTGCCAGCAGCGAGTCCGGGACAGGCCGGAACACTGAAGCTTTCTTT.

The CDR3 sequence is CASSPSQTGGGDTGELFF. The CDR3 DNA reads as TGTGCCAGCAGCCCAAGCCAAACAGGGGGAGGGGACACCGGGGAGCTGTTTTTT. The rearrangement uses TRBV7-9 and TRBJ2-2; a possible D gene is TRBD1 (8 bases). CDR1 SEHNR and CDR2 FQNEAQ come from the germline V gene (reference sequence). Trimming cost V 5 bases and J 3 bases, with 22 bases left between them. The CDR3 length is 18 residues.

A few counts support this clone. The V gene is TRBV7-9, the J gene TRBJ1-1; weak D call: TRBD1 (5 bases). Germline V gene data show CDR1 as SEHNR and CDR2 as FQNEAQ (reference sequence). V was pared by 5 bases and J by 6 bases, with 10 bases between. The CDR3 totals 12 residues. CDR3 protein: CASSLVRAEAFF. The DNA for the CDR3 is TGTGCCAGCAGCCTTGTCAGGGCTGAAGCTTTCTTT.

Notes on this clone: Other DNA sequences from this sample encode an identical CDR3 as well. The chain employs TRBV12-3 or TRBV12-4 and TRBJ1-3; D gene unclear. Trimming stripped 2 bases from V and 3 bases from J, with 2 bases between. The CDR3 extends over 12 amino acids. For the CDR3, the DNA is TGTGCCAGCAGTTTACGTGGAAACACCATATATTTT. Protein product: CASSLRGNTIYF.

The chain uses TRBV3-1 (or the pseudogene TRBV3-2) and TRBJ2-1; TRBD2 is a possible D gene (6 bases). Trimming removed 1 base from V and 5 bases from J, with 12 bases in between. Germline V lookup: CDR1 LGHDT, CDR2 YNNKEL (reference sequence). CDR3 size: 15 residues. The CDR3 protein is CASSQVGWGDNEQFF. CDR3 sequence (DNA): TGTGCCAGCAGCCAAGTAGGGTGGGGGGACAATGAGCAGTTCTTC.